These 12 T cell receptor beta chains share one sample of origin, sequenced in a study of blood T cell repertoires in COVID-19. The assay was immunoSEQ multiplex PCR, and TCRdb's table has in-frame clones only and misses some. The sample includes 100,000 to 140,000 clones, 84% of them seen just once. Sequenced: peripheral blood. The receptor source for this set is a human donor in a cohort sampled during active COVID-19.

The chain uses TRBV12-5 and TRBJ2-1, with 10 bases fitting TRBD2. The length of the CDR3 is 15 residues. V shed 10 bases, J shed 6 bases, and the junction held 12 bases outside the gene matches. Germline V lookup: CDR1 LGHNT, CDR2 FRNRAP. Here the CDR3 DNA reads TGTGCTACCAACGCGGGACTAGCGCCTCGCAATGAGCAGTTCTTC. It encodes CATNAGLAPRNEQFF.

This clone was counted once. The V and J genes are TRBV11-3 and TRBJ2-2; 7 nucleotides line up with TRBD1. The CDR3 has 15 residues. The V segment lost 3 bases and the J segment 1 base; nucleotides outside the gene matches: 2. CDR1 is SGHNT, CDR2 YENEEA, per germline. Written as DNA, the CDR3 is TGTGCCAGCAGCTTGGGGACAGTGAACACCGGGGAGCTGTTTTTT. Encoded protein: CASSLGTVNTGELFF.

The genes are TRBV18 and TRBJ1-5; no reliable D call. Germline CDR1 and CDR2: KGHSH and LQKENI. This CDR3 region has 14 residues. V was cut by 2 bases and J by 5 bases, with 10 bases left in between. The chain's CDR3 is CASSPFTGDQPQHF. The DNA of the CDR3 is TGTGCCAGCTCACCATTTACTGGTGATCAGCCCCAGCATTTT.

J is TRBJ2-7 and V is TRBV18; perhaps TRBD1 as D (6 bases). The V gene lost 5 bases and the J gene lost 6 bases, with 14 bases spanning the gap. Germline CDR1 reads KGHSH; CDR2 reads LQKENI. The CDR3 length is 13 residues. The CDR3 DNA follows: TGTGCCAGCTCAAACAGGGACACAGGCGAGCAGTACGTC. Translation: CASSNRDTGEQYV.

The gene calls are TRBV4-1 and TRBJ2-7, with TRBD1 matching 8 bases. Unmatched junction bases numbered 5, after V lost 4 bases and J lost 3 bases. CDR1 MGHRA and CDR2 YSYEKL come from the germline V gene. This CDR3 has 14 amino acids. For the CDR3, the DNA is TGCGCCAGCAGCCCAACGGACAGGGTCTACGAGCAGTACTTC. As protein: CASSPTDRVYEQYF.

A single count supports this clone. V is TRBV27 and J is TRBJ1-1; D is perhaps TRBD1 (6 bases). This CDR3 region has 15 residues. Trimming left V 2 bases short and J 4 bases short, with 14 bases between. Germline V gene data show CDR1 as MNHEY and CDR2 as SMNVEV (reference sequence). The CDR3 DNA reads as TGTGCCAGCAGTTTACCCGGGGGGCGGGGCACTGAAGCTTTCTTT. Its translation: CASSLPGGRGTEAFF.

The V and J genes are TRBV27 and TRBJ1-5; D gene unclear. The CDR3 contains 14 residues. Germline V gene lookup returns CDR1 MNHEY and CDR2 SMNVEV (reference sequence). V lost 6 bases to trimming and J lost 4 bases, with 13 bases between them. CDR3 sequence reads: CASSKHQKNQPQHF. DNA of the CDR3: TGTGCCAGCAGCAAACATCAAAAAAATCAGCCCCAGCATTTT.

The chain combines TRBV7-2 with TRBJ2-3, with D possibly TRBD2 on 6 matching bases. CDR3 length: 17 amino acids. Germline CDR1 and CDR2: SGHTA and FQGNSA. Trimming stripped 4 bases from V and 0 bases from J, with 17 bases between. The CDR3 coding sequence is TGTGCCAGCAGCTCGACCGGGACTCTGTATAGCACAGATACGCAGTATTTT. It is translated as CASSSTGTLYSTDTQYF.

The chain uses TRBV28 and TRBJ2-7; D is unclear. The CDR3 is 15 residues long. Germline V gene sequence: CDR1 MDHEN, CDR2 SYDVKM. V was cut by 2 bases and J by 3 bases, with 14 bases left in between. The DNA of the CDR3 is TGTGCCAGCAGTTTACACCCTCGATCAGTCTACGAGCAGTACTTC. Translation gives CASSLHPRSVYEQYF.

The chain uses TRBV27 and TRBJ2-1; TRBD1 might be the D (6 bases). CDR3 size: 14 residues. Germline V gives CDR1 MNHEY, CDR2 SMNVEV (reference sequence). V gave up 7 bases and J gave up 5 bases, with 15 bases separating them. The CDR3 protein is CASTPGTMNNEQFF. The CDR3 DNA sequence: TGTGCCAGCACCCCCGGGACAATGAACAATGAGCAGTTCTTC.

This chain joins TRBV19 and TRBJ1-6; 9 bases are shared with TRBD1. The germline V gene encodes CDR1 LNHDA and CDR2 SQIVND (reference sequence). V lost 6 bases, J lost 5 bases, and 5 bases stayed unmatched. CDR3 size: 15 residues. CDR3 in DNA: TGTGCCAGTAGAACAGGGGGCGCGGATAATTCACCCCTCCACTTT. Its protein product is CASRTGGADNSPLHF.

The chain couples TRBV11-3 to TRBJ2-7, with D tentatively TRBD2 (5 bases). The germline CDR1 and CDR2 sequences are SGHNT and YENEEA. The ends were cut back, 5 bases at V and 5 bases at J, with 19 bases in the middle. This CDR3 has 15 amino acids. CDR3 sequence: CASSPGIGEEDEQYF. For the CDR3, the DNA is TGTGCCAGCAGCCCGGGGATTGGCGAAGAGGACGAGCAGTACTTC.